This T cell receptor (beta chain) is drawn from a study of cytomegalovirus exposure and HLA in healthy donors. PCR amplification relied on 60 Vbeta primers (plus 13 Jbeta primers). Method: immunoSEQ multiplex PCR; TCRdb's copy keeps in-frame clones and lacks some. This sample has some 150,000 clones; around four fifths occur once, and the top ten carry more than 1.5%. CDR1 SGHAT and CDR2 FQNNGV come from the germline V gene. The CDR3 sequence is 15 residues long. Losses at the gene ends were 0 bases for V and 4 bases for J; bases not matched to a gene: 3. This clonotype was sampled from a man aged 35 to 55 in good health and CMV-seronegative. The material sequenced was PBMCs. The chain carries TRBV11-2 and TRBJ2-1, with 7 bases lining up with TRBD1. The CDR3 here is CASSLDGTVYNEQFF. In nucleotides, the CDR3 is TGTGCCAGCAGCTTAGATGGGACAGTATACAATGAGCAGTTCTTC.